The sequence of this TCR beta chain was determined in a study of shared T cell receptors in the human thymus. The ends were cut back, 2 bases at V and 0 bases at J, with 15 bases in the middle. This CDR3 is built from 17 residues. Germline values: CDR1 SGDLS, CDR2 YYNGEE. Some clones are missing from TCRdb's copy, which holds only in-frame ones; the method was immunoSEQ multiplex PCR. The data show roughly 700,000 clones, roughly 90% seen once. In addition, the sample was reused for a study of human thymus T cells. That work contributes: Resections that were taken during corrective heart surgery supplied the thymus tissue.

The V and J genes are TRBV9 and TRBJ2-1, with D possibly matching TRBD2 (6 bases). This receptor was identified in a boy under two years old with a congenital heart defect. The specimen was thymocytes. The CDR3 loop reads CASSVEGTGSSYNEQFF. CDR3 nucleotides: TGTGCCAGCAGCGTGGAGGGGACGGGTTCCTCCTACAATGAGCAGTTCTTC.